This TCR beta chain stems from a study of shared clonotypes between healthy human individuals. Per the germline V gene, CDR1 is MNHNS and CDR2 is SASEGT. The CDR3 has 15 amino acids. V was shortened by 1 base and J by 3 bases, with 12 bases between the two germline ends. Method: immunoSEQ multiplex PCR; TCRdb's copy keeps in-frame clones and lacks some. The sample lists a few million clones; approximately 95% were seen once. All the donors were Caucasian adults who lived in Nashville, Tennessee. It was into CD45RA+ naive and CD45RA-negative memory subsets that the CD4+ cells were split. This clone appeared once.

The sequence derives from a young man in good health. Some clones in this sample may be carry-over from other donors' samples. V is TRBV6-1 and J is TRBJ1-2, with D possibly TRBD1 on 6 matching bases. The sequenced sample was naive CD4+ T cells from PBMCs. The subset here: CD45RA+ positively selected. The CDR3 sequence: CASSEVSQGHYGYTF. The CDR3 DNA reads as TGTGCCAGCAGTGAAGTAAGCCAGGGGCACTATGGCTACACCTTC.